Described below is a single T cell receptor beta chain sequence and its context. Its antigen is as yet unknown. Approximately 9.2 milliliters was the volume of peripheral blood drawn from each donor. This CDR3 has 14 residues. Germline CDR1 is SGHTA and CDR2 is FQGNSA. The use of a sample-barcoded 5' primer and a J-beta primer mix characterized a second PCR of roughly 6 to 11 cycles. Each of the samples gave a minimum of 2.5 million paired-end reads that contained CDR3. From the 5' RACE reads, TCRdb called clonotypes with MiXCR, one entry per CDR3 protein. The profile covers about 900,000 distinct CDR3 sequences, with around 46% appearing a single time and under 15% taken by the ten largest. This specimen belongs to a study of blood T cells in healthy people across ages. Study-wide results and limits: Higher diversity, along with more naive CD4+ cells, distinguished long-lived donors from aged donors.

This clonotype was obtained from a man aged 30-40 years in good health. This rearrangement joins TRBV7-2 to TRBJ2-5, with TRBD1 identical over 11 bases. The J call may be incorrect, as the DNA end agrees better with TRBJ2-7. Input material: blood. CDR3 sequence: CASSPDRGRPEQYF. CDR3 sequence (DNA): TGTGCCAGCAGCCCGGACAGGGGGCGCCCCGAGCAGTACTTC.